These 21 T cell receptor beta chains share one sample of origin, sequenced in a study of blood T cell repertoires in COVID-19 (dated by TCRdb to about 2020). The library came from the immunoSEQ multiplex PCR assay. Imported from immuneACCESS, the table was reduced by TCRdb to in-frame sequences with V and J called. These copies leave out some clones; in studies compared against another copy, an unresolved V gene accounts for under half, and the cause of the remainder is not known. For this sample the table gives under 45,000 clones, of which about nine tenths were detected only once. 8.4% of the sample lies in the top ten. Material for sequencing was peripheral blood. The receptors originated from a man in his 60s with active COVID-19.

The chain joins TRBV3-1 (or the pseudogene TRBV3-2) to TRBJ2-1; D is undetermined. The CDR3 runs 11 residues. Trimming left V 5 bases short and J 4 bases short, with 3 bases between. The V gene's germline CDR1 is LGHDT and CDR2 YNNKEL (reference sequence). CDR3 protein: CASSTYNEQFF. In nucleotides, the CDR3 is TGTGCCAGCAGCACTTACAATGAGCAGTTCTTC.

The chain couples TRBV6-5 to TRBJ1-3; D might be TRBD1 (5 bases). CDR3 length: 12 residues. Germline V CDR1 and CDR2: MNHEY, SVGAGI. V was shortened by 6 bases and J by 10 bases, with 13 bases between the two germline ends. The CDR3 region has the DNA TGTGCCAGCAGCGGGGACTCGAGGACCATATATTTT. Encoded protein: CASSGDSRTIYF.

This sequence joins TRBV18 and TRBJ1-2; D might be TRBD1 (5 bases). V lost 0 bases, J lost 4 bases, and 12 bases lay in between. CDR1 and CDR2 (germline): KGHSH, LQKENI. The CDR3 spans 15 residues. CDR3 region: CASSPPNNGGYGYTF. CDR3 in DNA: TGTGCCAGCTCACCACCGAACAACGGGGGCTATGGCTACACCTTC.

This chain uses TRBV10-3 with TRBJ2-1; 10 bases are a match to TRBD2. CDR3 length equals 16 residues. With 6 bases clipped from V and 12 bases from J, the junction kept 17 bases outside the gene matches. The germline V gene encodes CDR1 ENHRY and CDR2 SYGVKD. Written as DNA, the CDR3 is TGTGCCATCAGCGGGAGCCTAGCGGGAGACCGCACTGGGCAGTTCTTC. This encodes CAISGSLAGDRTGQFF.

The chain couples TRBV7-3 to TRBJ2-7; a possible D gene is TRBD1 (5 bases). The CDR3 runs 13 residues. Trimming left V 0 bases short and J 6 bases short, with 9 bases between. The V gene's germline CDR1 is SGHTA and CDR2 FQGTGA. CDR3 coding DNA: TGTGCCAGCAGCTTAACGTTGGGGCGCGAGCAGTACTTC. It yields the protein CASSLTLGREQYF.

This chain links TRBV4-3 with TRBJ2-3; 8 nucleotides line up with TRBD2. V trimming: 0 bases; J trimming: 0 bases; junction bases outside the gene matches: 5. The germline V gene encodes CDR1 LGHNA and CDR2 YSLEER. This CDR3 comprises 17 residues. CDR3 nucleotide sequence: TGCGCCAGCAGCCAAGACGGGGGGGGAGTAAGCACAGATACGCAGTATTTT. This sequence encodes CASSQDGGGVSTDTQYF.

The chain recombines TRBV20-1 with TRBJ2-5; D gene ambiguous. This CDR3 is built from 11 residues. Germline V CDR1 and CDR2: DFQATT, SNEGSKA (reference sequence). Trimming removed 6 bases at V and 5 bases at J, with 10 bases between. CDR3 residues: CSALPRETQYF. The CDR3 DNA follows: TGCAGTGCCCTACCCAGGGAGACCCAGTACTTC.

This clone was observed once. The rearrangement uses TRBV6-1 and TRBJ2-2; TRBD2 aligns across 8 bases. Germline CDR1 and CDR2: MNHNS and SASEGT. This CDR3 is 16 amino acids long. The V segment lost 0 bases and the J segment 7 bases; nucleotides outside the gene matches: 7. CDR3 sequence: CASSEAGGLGGGELFF. The CDR3 DNA is TGTGCCAGCAGTGAAGCCGGGGGACTAGGGGGCGGGGAGCTGTTTTTT.

V and J are TRBV7-6 and TRBJ1-6; TRBD1 agrees at 8 bases. The CDR3 extends over 14 amino acids. V lost 5 bases and J lost 8; bases outside the gene matches: 5. Germline V gives CDR1 SGHVS, CDR2 FNYEAQ. The CDR3 nucleotides read TGTGCCAGCAGCCGGGGACAGGATTATTCACCCCTCCACTTT. The encoded protein is CASSRGQDYSPLHF.

Comment on this clone: One end of the junction does not line up with germline, which may come from a read error. Within the sample, other DNA sequences also encode this same CDR3. The V call is TRBV15, the J call TRBJ1-5; TRBD1 aligns across 9 bases. The CDR3 is 17 residues long. The V gene's germline CDR1 is LNHNV and CDR2 YYDKDF (reference sequence). The CDR3 is CATSRRTGVGGNQPQHF. In DNA form, the CDR3 reads TGTGCCACCAGCAGGAGGACAGGGGTTGGGGGCAATCAGCCTCAGCATTTT.

The J gene is TRBJ1-2, the V gene TRBV5-1; D not resolved. There are 14 residues in the CDR3. Per germline, CDR1 SGHRS and CDR2 YFSETQ. Trimming left V 0 bases short and J 3 bases short, with 9 bases between. CDR3 sequence (DNA): TGCGCCAGCAGCTTGGGCGAATTCGACTATGGCTACACCTTC. This translates into CASSLGEFDYGYTF. Complete variable domain (other parts from reference TRBV5-1 and TRBJ1-2): KAGVTQTPRYLIKTRGQQVTLSCSPISGHRSVSWYQQTPGQGLQFLFEYFSETQRNKGNFPGRFSGRQFSNSRSEMNVSTLELGDSALYLCASSLGEFDYGYTFGSGTRLTVV.

This chain connects TRBV12-1 to TRBJ1-5; no check of the table's D call, TRBD1, against the DNA was made. TRBV12-1 is recorded as a pseudogene. This CDR3 has 14 residues. The CDR3: CASSYTGANQPQHF. DNA of the CDR3: TGTGCCAGCAGCTATACAGGGGCAAATCAGCCCCAGCATTTT.

The V gene is TRBV4-3, the J gene TRBJ1-4, with a tentative D call TRBD1 (5 bases). This CDR3 is built from 19 residues. Trimming shortened V by 2 bases and J by 7 bases, and 26 bases separated the two germline ends. CDR1 and CDR2 from the germline V gene are LGHNA and YSLEER. Here the CDR3 reads CASSQSGAGMSLVGEKLFF. The CDR3, as DNA: TGCGCCAGCAGCCAAAGCGGGGCAGGGATGTCCCTCGTGGGTGAAAAACTGTTTTTT.

This chain uses TRBV9 with TRBJ2-1, with 7 nucleotides matching TRBD2. CDR1 is SGDLS, CDR2 YYNGEE, per germline. V lost 0 bases, J lost 4 bases, and 7 bases stayed unmatched. The CDR3 spans 16 residues. In nucleotides, the CDR3 is TGTGCCAGCAGCGTAGGTCCTAGCGGAGATTACAATGAGCAGTTCTTC. This codes for CASSVGPSGDYNEQFF.

This clone came up once. The chain employs TRBV12-3 or TRBV12-4 and TRBJ2-2; D is perhaps TRBD2 (5 bases). This CDR3 has 12 amino acids. V lost 4 bases and J lost 6, with 6 bases in between. The CDR3 bases are TGTGCCAGCAGTTCGGGGTCCGGGGAGCTGTTTTTT. Protein sequence: CASSSGSGELFF.

The rearrangement uses TRBV7-8 and TRBJ2-1; 12 positions match TRBD2. CDR1 is SGHVS, CDR2 FQNEAQ, per germline. The V and J ends lost 0 bases and 7 bases, in that order; junction bases with no gene match: 4. The length of the CDR3 is 16 residues. The CDR3: CASSLATSGSGNEQFF. The CDR3 DNA is TGTGCCAGCAGCTTAGCGACTAGCGGGAGTGGTAATGAGCAGTTCTTC.

The chain has TRBV5-1 and TRBJ2-5; TRBD2 aligns across 8 bases. The germline CDR1 and CDR2 sequences are SGHRS and YFSETQ. The CDR3 length is 15 residues. V gave up 4 bases and J gave up 4 bases; unmatched junction bases: 9. CDR3 bases: TGCGCCAGCAGCATAATAGCGGGACGTGGAGAGACCCAGTACTTC. This translates into CASSIIAGRGETQYF.

This clone was seen only once. The chain couples TRBV19 to TRBJ2-5, with 7 bases identical to TRBD2. This CDR3 contains 18 residues. The V segment lost 5 bases and the J segment 5 bases; nucleotides outside the gene matches: 20. The germline CDR1 and CDR2 sequences are LNHDA and SQIVND (reference sequence). CDR3 protein: CASSPAIPFLGRDETQYF. CDR3 nucleotides: TGTGCCAGTAGTCCGGCAATCCCCTTTCTAGGGAGGGATGAGACCCAGTACTTC.

This chain links TRBV5-4 with TRBJ2-3; D is possibly TRBD1 (6 bases). Germline CDR1 SGHNT, CDR2 YYREEE (reference sequence). CDR3 size: 12 residues. Trimming shortened V by 9 bases and J by 1 base, and 9 bases separated the two germline ends. The CDR3 DNA sequence: TGTGCCACCAGACAGGGCACAGATACGCAGTATTTT. This codes for CATRQGTDTQYF.

The chain joins TRBV2 to TRBJ2-2; unclear D gene. CDR1 is SNHLY and CDR2 is FYNNEI in the germline V gene. V dropped 7 bases and J dropped 3 bases, with 6 bases sitting between them. This CDR3 region has 12 residues. CDR3 amino acids: CASIQYTGELFF. As DNA, the CDR3 is TGTGCCAGCATTCAGTACACCGGGGAGCTGTTTTTT. Filled out from reference TRBV2 and TRBJ2-2, the complete variable domain reads EPEVTQTPSHQVTQMGQEVILRCVPISNHLYFYWYRQILGQKVEFLVSFYNNEISEKSEIFDDQFSVERPDGSNFTLKIRSTKLEDSAMYFCASIQYTGELFFGEGSRLTVL.

The chain recombines TRBV5-4 with TRBJ2-7; 11 bases fit TRBD2. Germline CDR1 SGHNT, CDR2 YYREEE (reference sequence). The junction had 10 bases not matched to a gene; V was cut back by 2 bases and J by 3 bases. The CDR3 spans 17 residues. The CDR3: CASSFGTSGVLVYEQYF. The CDR3, as DNA: TGTGCCAGCAGCTTTGGGACTAGCGGTGTATTGGTCTACGAGCAGTACTTC.